This is a list of T cell receptor beta chains from one sample in a study of PD-1 blockade in classical Hodgkin lymphoma. TCRdb's copy holds only in-frame clones and misses some; the assay was immunoSEQ multiplex PCR. Among 57,000 or so clones listed, about 85% were seen once. The source was peripheral blood mononuclear cells (PBMCs), collected before the fourth cycle of nivolumab. All receptors come from a human donor with classical Hodgkin lymphoma. Both conserved end residues are part of each CDR3. A D gene is named only where the DNA matches it firmly. Rows may omit the clone size; those that give it use once, few, many or a size class.

size	D	V	J	length	CDR3	DNA
.	.	TRBV28	TRBJ1-3	14	CASSLGTYGNTIYF	TGTGCCAGCAGTTTAGGGACATATGGAAACACCATATATTTT
.	TRBD1	TRBV7-8	TRBJ2-1	11	CASSATGEQFF	TGTGCCAGCAGCGCGACAGGGGAGCAGTTCTTC
.	.	TRBV28	TRBJ1-4	15	CASSRPRGGNEKLFF	TGTGCCAGCAGTCGTCCAAGGGGAGGGAATGAAAAACTGTTTTTT
.	.	TRBV5-1	TRBJ2-2	13	CASSLQAARELFF	TGCGCCAGCAGCTTACAAGCGGCCCGGGAGCTGTTTTTT
.	.	TRBV5-1	TRBJ2-2	16	CASSLVGGVNTGELFF	TGCGCCAGCAGCTTGGTTGGTGGAGTCAACACCGGGGAGCTGTTTTTT
.	.	TRBV7-5	TRBJ2-7	15	CARSLERSRSYEQYF	TGTGCCAGAAGCTTAGAGCGTAGCAGGTCCTACGAGCAGTACTTC
.	.	TRBV28	TRBJ1-2	14	CASSLGDHGYGYTF	TGTGCCAGCAGTTTGGGGGATCACGGCTATGGCTACACCTTC
.	TRBD1	TRBV5-1	TRBJ2-2	14	CASRMTGIGRELFF	TGCGCCAGCAGAATGACAGGGATAGGGCGGGAGCTGTTTTTT
.	TRBD1	TRBV5-1	TRBJ2-2	14	CASSLTGETGELFF	TGCGCCAGCAGCTTGACAGGGGAGACCGGGGAGCTGTTTTTT
.	TRBD1	TRBV6-5	TRBJ2-4	14	CASSLTGSYNIQYF	TGTGCCAGCAGTTTGACAGGGTCATATAACATTCAGTACTTC
.	TRBD1	TRBV13	TRBJ1-1	14	CASSCGQGHTEAFF	TGTGCCAGCAGCTGTGGACAGGGTCACACTGAAGCTTTCTTT
.	.	TRBV9	TRBJ2-7	15	CASSVEGGQNYEQYF	TGTGCCAGCAGCGTAGAAGGAGGACAGAACTACGAGCAGTACTTC
.	.	TRBV21-1	TRBJ1-1	12	CASSRGHTEAFF	TGTGCCAGCAGTAGGGGGCACACTGAAGCTTTCTTT
.	.	TRBV5-1	TRBJ2-5	14	CASSLMQGKETQYF	TGCGCCAGCAGCTTGATGCAGGGGAAAGAGACCCAGTACTTC
.	.	TRBV25-1	TRBJ1-2	13	CASSDSVFHGYTF	TGTGCCAGCAGTGATTCAGTCTTCCATGGCTACACCTTC
once	TRBD2	TRBV5-1	TRBJ2-3	18	CASRSGLAGVPSTDTQYF	TGCGCCAGCAGGTCGGGACTAGCGGGGGTACCGAGCACAGATACGCAGTATTTT
.	.	TRBV5-1	TRBJ2-5	13	CASSLQGWETQYF	TGCGCCAGCAGCTTGCAGGGGTGGGAGACCCAGTACTTC
.	.	TRBV5-4	TRBJ2-7	14	CASSSSKSSYEQYF	TGTGCCAGCAGCTCTTCCAAGAGCTCCTACGAGCAGTACTTC
.	.	TRBV6-6	TRBJ1-4	14	CASREGQPSEKLFF	TGTGCCAGCAGAGAGGGACAACCTTCTGAAAAACTGTTTTTT
.	.	TRBV19	TRBJ1-2	13	CAIGASAGYGYTF	TGTGCCATCGGGGCCTCGGCAGGGTATGGCTACACCTTC
.	.	TRBV5-1	TRBJ1-1	13	CASSLDGRGEAFF	TGCGCCAGCAGCTTGGATGGCAGGGGTGAAGCTTTCTTT
.	.	TRBV28	TRBJ2-7	12	CASSLSSYEQYF	TGTGCCAGCAGTTTATCTTCATACGAGCAGTACTTC
.	.	TRBV7-9	TRBJ2-3	14	CASSFIRDLGTQYF	TGTGCCAGCAGCTTTATCCGGGACCTAGGTACGCAGTATTTT
.	.	TRBV6-5	TRBJ2-2	14	CASSQGPNTGELFF	TGTGCCAGCAGCCAAGGGCCTAACACCGGGGAGCTGTTTTTT
.	.	TRBV12-5	TRBJ2-1	12	CASGLGYNEQFF	TGTGCTAGTGGTTTGGGTTACAATGAGCAGTTCTTC
.	.	TRBV5-4	TRBJ2-1	12	CASSLDYNEQFF	TGTGCCAGCAGCTTGGACTACAATGAGCAGTTCTTC
few	.	TRBV5-1	TRBJ2-7	15	CASSLEGGRGTEQYF	TGCGCCAGCAGCTTGGAGGGGGGCAGGGGTACCGAGCAGTACTTC
.	.	TRBV29-1	TRBJ1-1	12	CSVEEGNTEAFF	TGCAGCGTTGAAGAAGGTAACACTGAAGCTTTCTTT